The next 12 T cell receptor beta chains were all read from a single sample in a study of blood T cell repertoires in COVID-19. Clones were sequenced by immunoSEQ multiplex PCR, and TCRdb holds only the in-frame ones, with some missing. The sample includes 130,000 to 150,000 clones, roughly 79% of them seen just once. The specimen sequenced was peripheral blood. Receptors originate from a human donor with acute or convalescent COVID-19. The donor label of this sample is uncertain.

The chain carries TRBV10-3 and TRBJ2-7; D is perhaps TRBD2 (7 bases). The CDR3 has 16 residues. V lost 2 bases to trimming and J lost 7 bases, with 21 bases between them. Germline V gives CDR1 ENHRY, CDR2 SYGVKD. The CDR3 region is CAISERGGRGFLEQYF. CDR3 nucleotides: TGTGCCATCAGTGAGAGGGGGGGCAGGGGATTTTTGGAGCAGTACTTC.

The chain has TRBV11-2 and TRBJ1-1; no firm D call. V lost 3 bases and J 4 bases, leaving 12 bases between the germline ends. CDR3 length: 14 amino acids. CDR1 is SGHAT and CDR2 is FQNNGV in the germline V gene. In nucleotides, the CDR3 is TGTGCCAGCAGCTTCGGCAGGTTAGGCACTGAAGCTTTCTTT. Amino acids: CASSFGRLGTEAFF.

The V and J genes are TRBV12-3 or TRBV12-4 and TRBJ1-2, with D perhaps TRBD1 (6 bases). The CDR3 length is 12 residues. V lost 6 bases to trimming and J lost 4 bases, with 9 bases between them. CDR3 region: CASSRTAYGYTF. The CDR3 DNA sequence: TGTGCCAGCAGCCGGACAGCCTATGGCTACACCTTC.

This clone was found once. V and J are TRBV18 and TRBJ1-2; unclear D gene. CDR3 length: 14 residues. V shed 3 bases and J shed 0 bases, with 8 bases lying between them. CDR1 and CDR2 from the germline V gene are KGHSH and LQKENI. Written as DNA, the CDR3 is TGTGCCAGCTCACCGGCAAAAGCTAACTATGGCTACACCTTC. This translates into CASSPAKANYGYTF.

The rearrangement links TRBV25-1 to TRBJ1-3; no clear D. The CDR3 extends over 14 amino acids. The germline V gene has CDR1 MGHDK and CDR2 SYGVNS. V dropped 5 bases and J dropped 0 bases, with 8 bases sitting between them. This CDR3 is CASSRGYSGNTIYF. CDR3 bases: TGTGCCAGCAGTCGAGGCTACTCTGGAAACACCATATATTTT.

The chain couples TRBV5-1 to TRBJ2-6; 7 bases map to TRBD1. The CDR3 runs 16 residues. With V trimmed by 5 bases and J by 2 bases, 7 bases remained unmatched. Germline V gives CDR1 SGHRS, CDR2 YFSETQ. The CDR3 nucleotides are TGCGCCAGCAGTACTCAGGGGGAAGCTGGGGCCAACGTCCTGACTTTC. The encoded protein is CASSTQGEAGANVLTF.

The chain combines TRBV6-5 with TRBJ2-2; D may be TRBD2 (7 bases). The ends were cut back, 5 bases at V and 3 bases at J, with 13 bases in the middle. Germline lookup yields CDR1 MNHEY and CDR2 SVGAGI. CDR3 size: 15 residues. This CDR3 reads CASSLEGGYTGELFF. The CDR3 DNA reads TGTGCCAGCAGTCTAGAGGGGGGGTACACCGGGGAGCTGTTTTTT.

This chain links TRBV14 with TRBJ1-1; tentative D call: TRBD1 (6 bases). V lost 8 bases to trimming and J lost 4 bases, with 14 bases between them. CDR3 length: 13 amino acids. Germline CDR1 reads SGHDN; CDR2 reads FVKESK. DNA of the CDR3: TGTGCCAGCGGCCCAACAGGGTCCACTGAAGCTTTCTTT. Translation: CASGPTGSTEAFF.

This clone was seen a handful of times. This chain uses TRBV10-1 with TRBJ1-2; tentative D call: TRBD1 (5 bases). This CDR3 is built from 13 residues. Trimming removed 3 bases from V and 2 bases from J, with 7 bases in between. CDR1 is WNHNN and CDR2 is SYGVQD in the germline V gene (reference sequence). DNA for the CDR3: TGCGCCAGCAGTGAACAGGAGAACTATGGCTACACCTTC. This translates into CASSEQENYGYTF.

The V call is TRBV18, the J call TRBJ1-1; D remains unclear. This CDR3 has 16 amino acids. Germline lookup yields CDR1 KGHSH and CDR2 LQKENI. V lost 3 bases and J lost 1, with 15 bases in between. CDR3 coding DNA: TGTGCCAGCTCACCGCAACGCCTCTCAGGGAACACTGAAGCTTTCTTT. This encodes CASSPQRLSGNTEAFF.

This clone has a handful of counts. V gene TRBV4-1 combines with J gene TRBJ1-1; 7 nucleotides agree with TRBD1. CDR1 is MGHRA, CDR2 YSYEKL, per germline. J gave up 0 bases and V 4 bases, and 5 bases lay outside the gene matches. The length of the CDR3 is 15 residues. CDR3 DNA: TGCGCCAGCAGCCGACAGGGAGAGATGAACACTGAAGCTTTCTTT. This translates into CASSRQGEMNTEAFF.

Written as DNA, the CDR3 is TGTGCCAGTACGGTAGGGACAGGAAGGGTCCCCGGGGAGCTGTTTTTT. Its translation: CASTVGTGRVPGELFF. V is TRBV19 and J is TRBJ2-2; 8 nucleotides align to TRBD1. The germline V gene has CDR1 LNHDA and CDR2 SQIVND (reference sequence). V lost 7 bases, J lost 6 bases, and 13 bases stayed unmatched. The CDR3 length is 16 residues.